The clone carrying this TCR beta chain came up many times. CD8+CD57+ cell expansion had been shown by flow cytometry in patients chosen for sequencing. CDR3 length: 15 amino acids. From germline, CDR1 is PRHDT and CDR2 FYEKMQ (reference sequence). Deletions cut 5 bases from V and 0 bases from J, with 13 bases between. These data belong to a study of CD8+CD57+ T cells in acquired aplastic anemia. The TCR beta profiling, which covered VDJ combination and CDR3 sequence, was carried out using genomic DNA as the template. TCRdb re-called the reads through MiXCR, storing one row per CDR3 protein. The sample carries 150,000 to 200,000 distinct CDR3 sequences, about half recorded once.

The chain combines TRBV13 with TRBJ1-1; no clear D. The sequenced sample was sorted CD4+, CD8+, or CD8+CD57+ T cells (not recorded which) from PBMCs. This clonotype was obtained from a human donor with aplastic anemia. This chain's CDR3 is CASSIDPVLNTEAFF. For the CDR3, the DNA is TGTGCCAGCAGCATCGACCCGGTCCTGAACACTGAAGCTTTCTTT.